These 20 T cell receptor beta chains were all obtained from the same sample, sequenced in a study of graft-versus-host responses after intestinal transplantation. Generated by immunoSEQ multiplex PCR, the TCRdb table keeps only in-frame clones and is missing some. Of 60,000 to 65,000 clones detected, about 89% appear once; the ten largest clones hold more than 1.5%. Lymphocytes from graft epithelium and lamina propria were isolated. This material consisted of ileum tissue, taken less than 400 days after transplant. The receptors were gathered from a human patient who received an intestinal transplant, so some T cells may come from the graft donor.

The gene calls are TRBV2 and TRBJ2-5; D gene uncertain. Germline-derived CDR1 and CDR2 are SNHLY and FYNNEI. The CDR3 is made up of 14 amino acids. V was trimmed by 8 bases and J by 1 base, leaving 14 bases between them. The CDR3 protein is CASQPGRIQETQYF. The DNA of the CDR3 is TGTGCCAGCCAACCGGGCAGGATCCAAGAGACCCAGTACTTC.

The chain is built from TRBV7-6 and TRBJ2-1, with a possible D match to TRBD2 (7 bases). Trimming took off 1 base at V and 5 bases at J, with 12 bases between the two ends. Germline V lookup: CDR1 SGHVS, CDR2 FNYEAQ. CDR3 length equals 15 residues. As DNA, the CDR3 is TGTGCCAGCAGCTTAGGTGCGGGGGCCGACAATGAGCAGTTCTTC. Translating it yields CASSLGAGADNEQFF.

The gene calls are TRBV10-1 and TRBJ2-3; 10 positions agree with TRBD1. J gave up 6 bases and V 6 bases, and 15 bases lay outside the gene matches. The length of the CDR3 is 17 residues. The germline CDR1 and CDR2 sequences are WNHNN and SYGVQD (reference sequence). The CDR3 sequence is CASSPLGQGGGMDTQYF. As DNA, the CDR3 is TGCGCCAGCAGCCCCCTTGGACAGGGGGGCGGAATGGATACGCAGTATTTT.

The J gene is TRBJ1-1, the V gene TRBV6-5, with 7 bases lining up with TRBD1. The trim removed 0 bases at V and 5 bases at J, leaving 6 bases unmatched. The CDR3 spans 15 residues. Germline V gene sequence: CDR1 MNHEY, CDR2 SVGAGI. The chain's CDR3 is CASSYSPGGRTEAFF. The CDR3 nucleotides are TGTGCCAGCAGTTACTCCCCAGGGGGGCGGACTGAAGCTTTCTTT.

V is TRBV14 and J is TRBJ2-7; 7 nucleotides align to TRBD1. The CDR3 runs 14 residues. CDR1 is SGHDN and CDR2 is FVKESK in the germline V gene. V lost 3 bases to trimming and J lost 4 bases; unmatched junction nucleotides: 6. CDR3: CASSQQDRYYEQYF. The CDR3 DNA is TGTGCCAGCAGCCAGCAGGACAGGTATTACGAGCAGTACTTC.

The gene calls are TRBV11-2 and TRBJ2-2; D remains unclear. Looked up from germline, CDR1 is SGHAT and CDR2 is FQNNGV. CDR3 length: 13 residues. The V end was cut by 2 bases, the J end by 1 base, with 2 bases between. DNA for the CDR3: TGTGCCAGCAGCTTACAGAACACCGGGGAGCTGTTTTTT. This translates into CASSLQNTGELFF.

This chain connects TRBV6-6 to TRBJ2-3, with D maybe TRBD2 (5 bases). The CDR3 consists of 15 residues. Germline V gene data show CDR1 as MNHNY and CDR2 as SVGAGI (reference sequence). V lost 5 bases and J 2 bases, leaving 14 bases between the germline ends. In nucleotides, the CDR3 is TGTGCCAGCAGTATTCTAGCCCCCAACACAGATACGCAGTATTTT. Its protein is CASSILAPNTDTQYF.

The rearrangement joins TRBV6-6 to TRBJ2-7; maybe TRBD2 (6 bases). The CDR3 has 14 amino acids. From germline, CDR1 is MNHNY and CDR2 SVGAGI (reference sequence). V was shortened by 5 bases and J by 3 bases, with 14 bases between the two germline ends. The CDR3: CASSEFSGGYEQYF. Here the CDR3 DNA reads TGTGCCAGCAGTGAGTTTTCCGGGGGCTACGAGCAGTACTTC.

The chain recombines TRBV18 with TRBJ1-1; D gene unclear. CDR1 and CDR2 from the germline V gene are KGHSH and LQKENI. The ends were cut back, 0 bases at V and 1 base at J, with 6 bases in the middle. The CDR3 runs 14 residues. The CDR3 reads CASSPPESNTEAFF. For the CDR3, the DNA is TGTGCCAGCTCACCACCAGAGTCGAACACTGAAGCTTTCTTT. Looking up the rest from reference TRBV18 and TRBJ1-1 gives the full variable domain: NAGVMQNPRHLVRRRGQEARLRCSPMKGHSHVYWYRQLPEEGLKFMVYLQKENIIDESGMPKERFSAEFPKEGPSILRIQQVVRGDSAAYFCASSPPESNTEAFFGQGTRLTVV.

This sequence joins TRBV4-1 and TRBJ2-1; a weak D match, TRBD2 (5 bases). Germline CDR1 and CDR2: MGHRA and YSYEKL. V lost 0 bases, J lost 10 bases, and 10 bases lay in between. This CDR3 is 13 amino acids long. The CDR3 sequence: CASSQDRTGEQFF. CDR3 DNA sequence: TGCGCCAGCAGCCAAGATCGAACGGGGGAGCAGTTCTTC.

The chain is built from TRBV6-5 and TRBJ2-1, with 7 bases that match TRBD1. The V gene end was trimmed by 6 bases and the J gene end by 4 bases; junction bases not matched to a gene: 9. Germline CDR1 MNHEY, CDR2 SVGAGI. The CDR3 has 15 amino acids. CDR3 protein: CASSRQGPRYNEQFF. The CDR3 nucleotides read TGTGCCAGCAGCCGACAGGGCCCAAGGTACAATGAGCAGTTCTTC.

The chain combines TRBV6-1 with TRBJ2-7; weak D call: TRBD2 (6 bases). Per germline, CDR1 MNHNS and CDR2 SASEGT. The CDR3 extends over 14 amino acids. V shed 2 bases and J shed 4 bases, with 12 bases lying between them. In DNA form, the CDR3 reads TGTGCCAGCAGTGAATGGGGAAGCGGGTACGAGCAGTACTTC. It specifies CASSEWGSGYEQYF.

CDR3 nucleotides: TGCAGCGTGACAGGGGGCGCGGGTCAGCCCCAGCATTTT. It yields the protein CSVTGGAGQPQHF. The chain recombines TRBV29-1 with TRBJ1-5, with 10 bases aligning to TRBD1. This CDR3 has 13 residues. V trimming: 6 bases; J trimming: 6 bases; junction bases outside the gene matches: 5. Germline V CDR1 and CDR2: SQVTM, ANQGSEA. The variable domain in full, completed from reference TRBV29-1 and TRBJ1-5, reads SAVISQKPSRDICQRGTSLTIQCQVDSQVTMMFWYRQQPGQSLTLIATANQGSEATYESGFVIDKFPISRPNLTFSTLTVSNMSPEDSSIYLCSVTGGAGQPQHFGDGTRLSIL.

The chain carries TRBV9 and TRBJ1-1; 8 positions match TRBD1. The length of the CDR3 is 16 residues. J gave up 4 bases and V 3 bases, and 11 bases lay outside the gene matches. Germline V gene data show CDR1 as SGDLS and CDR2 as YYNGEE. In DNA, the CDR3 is TGTGCCAGCAGCGATTCGACAGGGGCGCCCTCCACTGAAGCTTTCTTT. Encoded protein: CASSDSTGAPSTEAFF. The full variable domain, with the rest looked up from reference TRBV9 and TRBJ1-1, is DSGVTQTPKHLITATGQRVTLRCSPRSGDLSVYWYQQSLDQGLQFLIQYYNGEERAKGNILERFSAQQFPDLHSELNLSSLELGDSALYFCASSDSTGAPSTEAFFGQGTRLTVV.

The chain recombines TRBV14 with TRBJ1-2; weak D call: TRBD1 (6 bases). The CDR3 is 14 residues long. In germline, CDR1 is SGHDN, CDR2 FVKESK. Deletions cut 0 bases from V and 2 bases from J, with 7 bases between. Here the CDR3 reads CASSQDDRNYGYTF. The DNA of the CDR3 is TGTGCCAGCAGCCAAGACGACAGGAACTATGGCTACACCTTC.

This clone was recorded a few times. The CDR3 nucleotides are TGTGCCAGCAGCTTTGGGCAGGGGGCGAGTGAAGCTTTCTTT. It translates to CASSFGQGASEAFF. The chain is built from TRBV11-1 and TRBJ1-1; TRBD1 matches 8 bases. V gave up 3 bases and J gave up 7 bases; unmatched junction bases: 7. The CDR3 has 14 residues. Looked up from germline, CDR1 is SGHAT and CDR2 is FQDESV (reference sequence).

This CDR3 is CASSEGRSGTDTQYF. CDR3 nucleotide sequence: TGTGCCAGCAGTGAGGGTAGGTCGGGCACAGATACGCAGTATTTT. The J gene is TRBJ2-3, the V gene TRBV11-2; perhaps TRBD2 as D (5 bases). V was clipped by 6 bases and J by 1 base, with 14 bases between them. CDR1 and CDR2 from the germline V gene are SGHAT and FQNNGV. The CDR3 is 15 amino acids.

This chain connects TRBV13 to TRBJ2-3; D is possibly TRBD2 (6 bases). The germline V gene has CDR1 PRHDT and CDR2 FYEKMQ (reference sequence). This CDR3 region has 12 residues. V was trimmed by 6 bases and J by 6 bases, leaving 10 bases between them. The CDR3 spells CASRSGGDTQYF. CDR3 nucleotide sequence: TGTGCCAGCAGATCTGGGGGGGATACGCAGTATTTT.

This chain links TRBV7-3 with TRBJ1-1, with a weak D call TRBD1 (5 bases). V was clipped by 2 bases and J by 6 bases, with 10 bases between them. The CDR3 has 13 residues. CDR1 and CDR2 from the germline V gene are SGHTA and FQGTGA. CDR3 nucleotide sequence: TGTGCCAGCAGCTTATACGGGGGTGCTGAAGCTTTCTTT. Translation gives CASSLYGGAEAFF.

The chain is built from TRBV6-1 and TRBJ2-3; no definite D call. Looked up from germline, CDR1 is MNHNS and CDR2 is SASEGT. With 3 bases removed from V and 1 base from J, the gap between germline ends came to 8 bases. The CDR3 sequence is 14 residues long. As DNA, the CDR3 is TGTGCCAGCAGTGAGTGGTCGGGCACAGATACGCAGTATTTT. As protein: CASSEWSGTDTQYF.